Following are 23 T cell receptor beta chains from one sample sequenced in a study of regulatory T cells in long-lasting Graves disease. Libraries of TCR beta came from iRepertoire HTBI primers plus Arm-PCR of CDR3 regions. TCRdb used MiXCR to reprocess the multiplex PCR reads, holding one entry per CDR3 protein. The profile shows a few hundred thousand distinct CDR3 sequences, 12% of them singletons. Regarding time point: newly diagnosed GD, antithyroid drugs for less than 3 months. With RNA extracted from PBMCs as input, the TCR library was made. These data were also filed under a second study, of T cells in Graves' hyperthyroidism and ophthalmopathy.

The material sequenced was peripheral blood mononuclear cells (PBMCs), taken at new diagnosis, from a patient treated with antithyroid drugs. The receptors shown here come from a woman under 30 with Graves disease.

Remarks on this clonotype: The likely explanation is a read error, given a far larger clone one base away. J is TRBJ1-1 and V is TRBV28, with a possible D match to TRBD1 (6 bases). With 5 bases removed from V and 4 bases from J, the gap between germline ends came to 11 bases. CDR3 length equals 13 residues. Germline V gene lookup returns CDR1 MDHEN and CDR2 SYDVKM. The CDR3 sequence: CASSDQDSTEAFF. CDR3 sequence (DNA): TGTGCCAGCAGTGATCAGGACAGCACTGAAGCTTTCTTT.

Of note for this clonotype: Mismatch with germline at one junction end may stem from a read error. The chain uses TRBV7-8 and TRBJ2-6; TRBD1 or TRBD2 may be the D gene (5 bases each). Germline V gives CDR1 SGHVS, CDR2 FQNEAQ. CDR3 length: 19 amino acids. CDR3 DNA: TGTGCCAGCAGCAAAGACAGTGGCCTGGGGTTTAGAGGGGCCAACGTCCCGACTTTC. Translated: CASSKDSGLGFRGANVPTF.

This clonotype was seen repeatedly, ten times or more. The chain couples TRBV7-3 to TRBJ2-6; D is uncertain. The CDR3 consists of 14 residues. With 1 base removed from V and 2 bases from J, the gap between germline ends came to 3 bases. The germline V gene encodes CDR1 SGHTA and CDR2 FQGTGA. The CDR3 here is CASSLMPGANVLTF. CDR3 sequence (DNA): TGTGCCAGCAGCTTAATGCCTGGGGCCAACGTCCTGACTTTC.

This clonotype occurred many times. CDR3 nucleotide sequence: TGTGCCAGCAGACGTTCCCGACAGACGAATCAGCCCCAGCATTTT. This gives the protein CASRRSRQTNQPQHF. The chain links TRBV27 to TRBJ1-5; possibly TRBD1 for D (5 bases). Germline V gene data show CDR1 as MNHEY and CDR2 as SMNVEV (reference sequence). There are 15 residues in the CDR3. V was cut by 6 bases and J by 4 bases, with 16 bases left in between.

As for this clonotype: A single base separates this from a much larger clone, so it may be a read error. The chain combines TRBV24-1 with TRBJ2-5, with 9 bases that match TRBD1. The CDR3 consists of 15 residues. Germline V CDR1 and CDR2: KGHDR, SFDVKD. The CDR3 nucleotides are TGTGCCGCCAGTGAGGGGTTGGGACAGGGAGAGACCCAGTACTTC. This gives the protein CAASEGLGQGETQYF.

Concerning this clonotype: Given a much more abundant clone one base away, this may be a read error. The chain couples TRBV2 to TRBJ1-5; D gene uncertain. Germline-derived CDR1 and CDR2 are SNHLY and FYNNEI. The CDR3 sequence is 15 residues long. The CDR3 DNA is TGTGTCAGCAGCCACCCCAACAGTGGGAGCGGACCCCAGCATTTT. Its translation: CVSSHPNSGSGPQHF.

This clonotype has more than one count but fewer than ten. This chain links TRBV24-1 with TRBJ2-1, with 9 bases matching TRBD1. V was pared by 1 base and J by 4 bases, with 4 bases of the junction left unmatched. CDR3 length equals 16 residues. The germline V gene has CDR1 KGHDR and CDR2 SFDVKD. The CDR3 nucleotides are TGTGCCACCAGTGATTTAGGGACAGGGACTTACAATGAGCAGTTCTTC. It codes for CATSDLGTGTYNEQFF.

This clonotype was observed many times. V is TRBV10-3 and J is TRBJ1-2; TRBD1 agrees at 7 bases. There are 14 residues in the CDR3. Germline V gives CDR1 ENHRY, CDR2 SYGVKD. J was trimmed by 6 bases and V by 3 bases; bases with no gene match: 7. The CDR3 here is CAISELTGRNGYTF. DNA for the CDR3: TGTGCCATCAGTGAATTGACAGGGCGGAATGGCTACACCTTC.

This clonotype came up many times. The chain combines TRBV7-9 with TRBJ2-5; perhaps TRBD2 as D (5 bases). With 1 base removed from V and 1 base from J, the gap between germline ends came to 10 bases. CDR3 length equals 15 residues. CDR1 is SEHNR and CDR2 is FQNEAQ in the germline V gene (reference sequence). CDR3 sequence: CASSLDFTSQETQYF. CDR3 bases: TGTGCCAGCAGCTTAGACTTCACTAGCCAAGAGACCCAGTACTTC.

Worth noting for this clonotype: A clone one base away is much larger, so this may be a read error. V and J are TRBV12-3 or TRBV12-4 and TRBJ1-1; D possibly corresponds to TRBD1 (5 bases). The CDR3 runs 11 residues. V was cut by 8 bases and J by 6 bases, with 10 bases left in between. This CDR3 is CASAMGAEAFF. The CDR3 coding sequence is TGTGCCAGCGCCATGGGGGCTGAAGCTTTCTTT.

Regarding this clonotype: The CDR3 does not end in the conserved phenylalanine or tryptophan, so this is likely a read error. The chain joins TRBV24-1 to TRBJ2-1; D perhaps matches TRBD2 (5 bases). Germline CDR1 is KGHDR and CDR2 is SFDVKD. V lost 4 bases to trimming and J lost 8 bases, with 11 bases between them. The CDR3 runs 13 residues. The DNA of the CDR3 is TGTGCCACCAGTGAAGTGTACGGGGATGAGCAGTTCCTC. It codes for CATSEVYGDEQFL.

For this clonotype: A clone one base away is much larger, so this may be a read error. The CDR3 carries no conserved terminal phenylalanine or tryptophan, so it likely arises from a read error. This chain connects TRBV20-1 to TRBJ2-3; 7 positions match TRBD2. The CDR3 has 15 amino acids. Per germline, CDR1 DFQATT and CDR2 SNEGSKA (reference sequence). With 6 bases clipped from V and 3 bases from J, the junction kept 12 bases outside the gene matches. This CDR3 is CSARMAGELTDTQYS. CDR3 nucleotides: TGCAGTGCCCGAATGGCGGGAGAGTTGACAGATACGCAGTATTCT.

The CDR3 DNA follows: TGCGCCAGCAGCTTGGGGCCAAACAGGGGGCAATGGTTTACTGAAGCTTTCTTT. This sequence encodes CASSLGPNRGQWFTEAFF. J is TRBJ1-1 and V is TRBV5-1, with 9 nucleotides matching TRBD1. This CDR3 has 18 residues. V shed 0 bases, J shed 5 bases, and the junction held 14 bases outside the gene matches. In germline, CDR1 is SGHRS, CDR2 YFSETQ.

The table lists this clonotype with many counts. J is TRBJ1-2 and V is TRBV7-3; D is unresolved. V lost 2 bases, J lost 1 base, and 8 bases lay in between. Germline V CDR1 and CDR2: SGHTA, FQGTGA. This CDR3 contains 14 residues. Written as DNA, the CDR3 is TGTGCCAGCAGCTTACATAAGGATAACTATGGCTACACCTTC. Residues: CASSLHKDNYGYTF.

This clonotype was recorded many times. The chain joins TRBV12-3 or TRBV12-4 to TRBJ1-4; the match to TRBD1 covers 7 bases. Trimming took 5 bases from V and 4 from J; bases not matched to a gene: 7. The CDR3 length is 15 residues. CDR3 DNA: TGTGCCAGCAGTCCTACAGGGGTCCTTAATGAAAAACTGTTTTTT. Translating gives CASSPTGVLNEKLFF.

The chain is built from TRBV20-1 and TRBJ2-7; TRBD2 might be the D (5 bases). CDR1 is DFQATT and CDR2 is SNEGSKA in the germline V gene (reference sequence). The CDR3 contains 13 residues. V lost 6 bases, J lost 1 base, and 13 bases lay in between. In nucleotides, the CDR3 is TGCAGTGCCCTGGACTTGCGGTCCTACGAGCAGTACTTC. It codes for CSALDLRSYEQYF.

In this sample, this clonotype turned up many times. This chain uses TRBV28 with TRBJ2-1, with 7 bases fitting TRBD1. V trimming: 5 bases; J trimming: 3 bases; junction bases outside the gene matches: 7. CDR3 length: 15 residues. CDR1 MDHEN and CDR2 SYDVKM come from the germline V gene. This CDR3 is CASSPGTEGYNEQFF. The DNA for the CDR3 is TGTGCCAGCAGTCCCGGGACAGAGGGCTACAATGAGCAGTTCTTC.

This clonotype showed up just a few times. The gene calls are TRBV20-1 and TRBJ2-1, with D tentatively TRBD1 or TRBD2 (6 bases each). CDR3 length: 11 residues. Germline CDR1 reads DFQATT; CDR2 reads SNEGSKA (reference sequence). V was cut by 3 bases and J by 12 bases, with 12 bases left in between. The chain's CDR3 is CSARWGASQFF. Here the CDR3 DNA reads TGCAGTGCTAGGTGGGGGGCATCGCAGTTCTTC.

DNA for the CDR3: TGTGCCAGCAGCCCGGGGCGATTTGACAGGGCGCATAATGAGCAGTTCTTC. Its translation is CASSPGRFDRAHNEQFF. The chain employs TRBV3-1 and TRBJ2-1; 7 nucleotides match TRBD1. This CDR3 is 17 amino acids long. Trimming removed 4 bases from V and 7 bases from J; junction bases left unmatched: 16. Germline lookup yields CDR1 LGHDT and CDR2 YNNKEL (reference sequence).

This clonotype was counted ten times or more. This chain connects TRBV11-3 to TRBJ2-2; the match to TRBD1 covers 7 bases. The CDR3 loop spans 14 amino acids. J was trimmed by 4 bases and V by 6 bases; bases with no gene match: 5. The germline V gene encodes CDR1 SGHNT and CDR2 YENEEA. CDR3 residues: CASRHRGGTGELFF. In nucleotides, the CDR3 is TGTGCCAGCAGGCACAGGGGCGGCACCGGGGAGCTGTTTTTT. The full variable domain, with the rest looked up from reference TRBV11-3 and TRBJ2-2, is EAGVVQSPRYKIIEKKQPVAFWCNPISGHNTLYWYLQNLGQGPELLIRYENEEAVDDSQLPKDRFSAERLKGVDSTLKIQPAELGDSAVYLCASRHRGGTGELFFGEGSRLTVL.

This clonotype was seen at least ten times. The chain carries TRBV4-1 and TRBJ2-3; 14 bases align to TRBD2. The germline V gene has CDR1 MGHRA and CDR2 YSYEKL. The CDR3 is made up of 21 amino acids. Unmatched junction bases numbered 15, after V lost 1 base and J lost 3 bases. CDR3 loop: CASSQGPTSGRAGGSTDTQYF. CDR3 nucleotides: TGCGCCAGCAGCCAAGGCCCGACTAGCGGGAGGGCCGGAGGTAGTACAGATACGCAGTATTTT.

The sample holds many counts of this clonotype. The chain joins TRBV14 to TRBJ2-1; 9 nucleotides agree with TRBD2. The CDR3 length is 15 residues. J lost 4 bases, V lost 5 bases, and 6 bases had no gene match. Germline lookup yields CDR1 SGHDN and CDR2 FVKESK. In DNA, the CDR3 is TGTGCCAGCAGCTCCGTTAGCGGGGGTTACAATGAGCAGTTCTTC. It yields the protein CASSSVSGGYNEQFF.

This clonotype was seen at least ten times. The rearrangement uses TRBV12-3 or TRBV12-4 and TRBJ2-2; TRBD2 agrees at 12 bases. This CDR3 has 17 residues. The V and J ends lost 3 bases and 5 bases, in that order; junction bases with no gene match: 7. CDR3: CASSFRTSGMDTGELFF. DNA of the CDR3: TGTGCCAGCAGTTTTAGGACTAGCGGGATGGATACCGGGGAGCTGTTTTTT.